The rows below give T cell receptor beta chains drawn from one sample of a study of T cell responses to AZD1222 COVID-19 vaccine. Repertoires were generated with immunoSEQ multiplex PCR, while TCRdb's copy carries only in-frame clones and drops some. The sample consists of around 130,000 clones, 80% to 90% of them appearing once. The source material was peripheral blood, sampled on day 0 of AZD1222 vaccination. The source of these receptors is an adult in good health. Each CDR3 is given without its conserved first and last residue. Fields, in order: J gene, V gene, CDR3 protein.

j_gene: TRBJ1-1; v_gene: TRBV4-3; CDR3aa: ASSQVAGGIPMNTEAF
j_gene: TRBJ2-1; v_gene: TRBV5-1; CDR3aa: ASGENSVVSYNEQF
j_gene: TRBJ2-7; v_gene: TRBV4-1; CDR3aa: ASSQGDRRTTYEQY
j_gene: TRBJ1-1; v_gene: TRBV3-1/TRBV3-2; CDR3aa: ASSQGVGTEAF
j_gene: TRBJ1-6; v_gene: TRBV10-3; CDR3aa: AIKETGDSPLH
j_gene: TRBJ2-7; v_gene: TRBV10-1; CDR3aa: ATILDRGMHEQY
j_gene: TRBJ1-4; v_gene: TRBV3-1/TRBV3-2; CDR3aa: ASSQVPGTGHEKLF
j_gene: TRBJ1-2; v_gene: TRBV5-6; CDR3aa: ASSLGTGHYGYT
j_gene: TRBJ2-3; v_gene: TRBV30; CDR3aa: AWRRQGGADTQY
j_gene: TRBJ1-2; v_gene: TRBV3-1/TRBV3-2; CDR3aa: ASSQWTGNGYT
j_gene: TRBJ2-2; v_gene: TRBV14; CDR3aa: ASSRLEPSTGELF
j_gene: TRBJ2-1; v_gene: TRBV9; CDR3aa: ASSVTEGSTYNEQF
j_gene: TRBJ1-1; v_gene: TRBV28; CDR3aa: ASSLGYTEAF
j_gene: TRBJ2-7; v_gene: TRBV28; CDR3aa: ASRTPSNYEQY
j_gene: TRBJ1-5; v_gene: TRBV30; CDR3aa: AWNKQLSPQH
j_gene: TRBJ1-5; v_gene: TRBV27; CDR3aa: ASSLSPIRNQPQH
j_gene: TRBJ2-2; v_gene: TRBV9; CDR3aa: ASSVGLAGEGELF
j_gene: TRBJ1-5; v_gene: TRBV20-1; CDR3aa: SASVGPIQPQH
j_gene: TRBJ1-5; v_gene: TRBV27; CDR3aa: ASRSGTRYSNQPQH
j_gene: TRBJ1-1; v_gene: TRBV10-3; CDR3aa: ATQKGQIMNTEAF
j_gene: TRBJ1-1; v_gene: TRBV12-5; CDR3aa: ASGLEVNTEAF
j_gene: TRBJ2-3; v_gene: TRBV6-2/TRBV6-3; CDR3aa: ASSYGLTNTDTQY
j_gene: TRBJ1-2; v_gene: TRBV11-2; CDR3aa: ASSPTGHYGYT
j_gene: TRBJ2-5; v_gene: TRBV11-2; CDR3aa: ASSLDGPRETQY
j_gene: TRBJ2-2; v_gene: TRBV5-4; CDR3aa: ASSWTANTGELF
j_gene: TRBJ1-3; v_gene: TRBV28; CDR3aa: ASSMYLTGGYTIY
j_gene: TRBJ2-5; v_gene: TRBV15; CDR3aa: ATRWDRGETQY
j_gene: TRBJ1-2; v_gene: TRBV11-2; CDR3aa: ASSLDQAGGARGYT
j_gene: TRBJ1-4; v_gene: TRBV5-6; CDR3aa: ASSLGQADEKLF
j_gene: TRBJ2-2; v_gene: TRBV14; CDR3aa: ASSQGVMDTGELF
j_gene: TRBJ2-4; v_gene: TRBV11-2; CDR3aa: ASSLVRLAKNIQY
j_gene: TRBJ2-2; v_gene: TRBV6-5; CDR3aa: ASLTWPNTGELF